These T cell receptor beta chains were read from a single sample in a study of blood T cells in healthy people across ages. TCRdb passed the 5' RACE reads through MiXCR, listing each CDR3 protein once. This repertoire shows 1.5 million to 2 million distinct CDR3 sequences, roughly 52% found once; its top ten account for over 2%. The sample was blood. The source is a woman aged 35 to 49 in good health. Each CDR3 is given with its conserved first and last residue. The D gene is left open where the match is weak. Where a row states a size, it is once, few, many or the class of an expanded clone; other rows omit it.

J gene: TRBJ2-4; D gene: TRBD2; V gene: TRBV20-1; clone size: .; CDR3 DNA: TGCAGTGCCAATGGACGTGGGCGATCCGCCCGGGAGGACATTCAGTACTTC; CDR3 protein: CSANGRGRSAREDIQYF
J gene: TRBJ2-3; D gene: TRBD2; V gene: TRBV13; clone size: .; CDR3 DNA: TGTGCCAGCAGCTTAGGACTAGCGGGCCTTAGCACGGATACGCAGTATTTT; CDR3 protein: CASSLGLAGLSTDTQYF
J gene: TRBJ1-5; D gene: .; V gene: TRBV19; clone size: .; CDR3 DNA: TGTGCCAGTAGTATTTTCAGGGTGGATCAGCCCCAGCATTTT; CDR3 protein: CASSIFRVDQPQHF
J gene: TRBJ2-1; D gene: TRBD2; V gene: TRBV4-1; clone size: once; CDR3 DNA: TGCGCCAGCAGCCAAGATCAGGAGCGGGGGGACTCCTACAATGAGCAGTTCTTC; CDR3 protein: CASSQDQERGDSYNEQFF
J gene: TRBJ2-7; D gene: TRBD2; V gene: TRBV4-1; clone size: .; CDR3 DNA: TGCGCCAGCAGCCAGAGACTAGCGGGGGGACATGACGAGCAGTACTTC; CDR3 protein: CASSQRLAGGHDEQYF
J gene: TRBJ2-1; D gene: .; V gene: TRBV2; clone size: few; CDR3 DNA: TGTGCCAGCAACCCGACAGGAGGGAATGAGCAGTTCTTC; CDR3 protein: CASNPTGGNEQFF
J gene: TRBJ2-5; D gene: .; V gene: TRBV7-2; clone size: .; CDR3 DNA: TGTGCCAGCAGCCTCCCGATGAGTCTAATCCAAGAGACCCAGTACTTC; CDR3 protein: CASSLPMSLIQETQYF
J gene: TRBJ2-4; D gene: TRBD2; V gene: TRBV7-2; clone size: .; CDR3 DNA: TGTGCCAGCAGCTTAGTCGGGAGTAGCGGGGGGCGAGGAAACATTCAGTACTTC; CDR3 protein: CASSLVGSSGGRGNIQYF
J gene: TRBJ2-7; D gene: .; V gene: TRBV27; clone size: few; CDR3 DNA: TGTGCCAGCAGACCAAATAACAGGGACGAGCAGTACTTC; CDR3 protein: CASRPNNRDEQYF
J gene: TRBJ2-7; D gene: .; V gene: TRBV7-2; clone size: .; CDR3 DNA: TGTGCCAGCAGCTTAGGGCAAGACGCCTACGAGCAGTACTTC; CDR3 protein: CASSLGQDAYEQYF
J gene: TRBJ2-1; D gene: .; V gene: TRBV20-1; clone size: .; CDR3 DNA: TGCAGTGCTAGTGGCGGGGACGTGGGTAATGAGCAGTTCTTC; CDR3 protein: CSASGGDVGNEQFF
J gene: TRBJ2-3; D gene: .; V gene: TRBV20-1; clone size: .; CDR3 DNA: TGCAGTGCTATGACGGAGCAAGGAGATACGCAGTATTTT; CDR3 protein: CSAMTEQGDTQYF
J gene: TRBJ2-5; D gene: .; V gene: TRBV7-9; clone size: .; CDR3 DNA: TGTGCCAGCAGCTTCGGACCTTCCGACAGCCAAGAGACCCAGTACTTC; CDR3 protein: CASSFGPSDSQETQYF
J gene: TRBJ2-5; D gene: TRBD2; V gene: TRBV7-2; clone size: .; CDR3 DNA: TGTGCCAGCAGCTTAGAGGGCGGGGGGTCTGGAGGTTCTAAGACCCAGTACTTC; CDR3 protein: CASSLEGGGSGGSKTQYF
J gene: TRBJ2-5; D gene: .; V gene: TRBV20-1; clone size: .; CDR3 DNA: TGCAGTGCCGTAACGGGGGAGGGGGCCCAAGAGACCCAGTACTTC; CDR3 protein: CSAVTGEGAQETQYF
J gene: TRBJ1-2; D gene: TRBD1; V gene: TRBV11-2; clone size: .; CDR3 DNA: TGTGCCAGCAGCTTGGTAACGCGGACAGGCTATGGCTACACCTTC; CDR3 protein: CASSLVTRTGYGYTF
J gene: TRBJ2-4; D gene: .; V gene: TRBV7-2; clone size: .; CDR3 DNA: TGTGCCAGCAGCTTATGGCGGGACAGAGACATTCAGTACTTC; CDR3 protein: CASSLWRDRDIQYF
J gene: TRBJ2-5; D gene: TRBD1; V gene: TRBV24-1; clone size: .; CDR3 DNA: TGTGCCACCAGTAATTACAGGGGAGCGTCGGAGACCCAGTACTTC; CDR3 protein: CATSNYRGASETQYF
J gene: TRBJ1-2; D gene: TRBD1; V gene: TRBV2; clone size: .; CDR3 DNA: TGTGCCAGCAGTGTAGACAGGGGATCAAGTGGCTACACCTTC; CDR3 protein: CASSVDRGSSGYTF
J gene: TRBJ2-1; D gene: TRBD2; V gene: TRBV2; clone size: .; CDR3 DNA: TGTGCCAGCAGCTCGCGGGGGGGCCAGGATGAGCAGTTCTTC; CDR3 protein: CASSSRGGQDEQFF
J gene: TRBJ2-3; D gene: .; V gene: TRBV5-1; clone size: many; CDR3 DNA: TGCGCCAGCAGCCTCGGACAGGGAGGGGATACGCAGTATTTT; CDR3 protein: CASSLGQGGDTQYF
J gene: TRBJ2-5; D gene: TRBD2; V gene: TRBV18; clone size: few; CDR3 DNA: TGTGCCAGCTCACCCGAGGCTAGCGGGGGTTTCCAAGAGACCCAGTACTTC; CDR3 protein: CASSPEASGGFQETQYF
J gene: TRBJ2-2; D gene: TRBD1; V gene: TRBV24-1; clone size: .; CDR3 DNA: TGTGCCACCAGTGATTTGTCAGACAGGGGAGAGACCGGGGAGCTGTTTTTT; CDR3 protein: CATSDLSDRGETGELFF
J gene: TRBJ1-1; D gene: TRBD1; V gene: TRBV24-1; clone size: once; CDR3 DNA: TGTGCCACCAGTGACCCCCACAGGGGACCAATGAACACTGAAGCTTTCTTT; CDR3 protein: CATSDPHRGPMNTEAFF
J gene: TRBJ2-5; D gene: .; V gene: TRBV7-3; clone size: .; CDR3 DNA: TGTGCCAGCAGCCCCTCCCTGGGGAGCCAAGAGACCCAGTACTTC; CDR3 protein: CASSPSLGSQETQYF
J gene: TRBJ2-3; D gene: TRBD2; V gene: TRBV13; clone size: .; CDR3 DNA: TGTGCCAGCAGCTTAGGCCGAAGTTTGGGGGGGAGCACAGATACGCAGTATTTT; CDR3 protein: CASSLGRSLGGSTDTQYF
J gene: TRBJ2-3; D gene: .; V gene: TRBV7-2; clone size: .; CDR3 DNA: TGTGCCAGCAGCTTAGTGGGGGAAGGCACAGATACGCAGTATTTT; CDR3 protein: CASSLVGEGTDTQYF
J gene: TRBJ1-6; D gene: .; V gene: TRBV4-1; clone size: few; CDR3 DNA: TGCGCCAGCAGCCAAGATCGGTTTTGGAATTCACCCCTCCACTTT; CDR3 protein: CASSQDRFWNSPLHF
J gene: TRBJ2-4; D gene: TRBD1; V gene: TRBV24-1; clone size: .; CDR3 DNA: TGTGCCACCAGTGACCGAATCCGGACAGGCGGACGGTACTTC; CDR3 protein: CATSDRIRTGGRYF
J gene: TRBJ2-7; D gene: .; V gene: TRBV20-1; clone size: .; CDR3 DNA: TGCAGTGCTTTTAGGAGCTCCTACAATGAGCAGTACTTC; CDR3 protein: CSAFRSSYNEQYF
J gene: TRBJ1-2; D gene: .; V gene: TRBV3-1; clone size: .; CDR3 DNA: TGTGCCAGCAGCCAACCGACGGACTATGGCTACACCTTC; CDR3 protein: CASSQPTDYGYTF
J gene: TRBJ2-7; D gene: .; V gene: TRBV29-1; clone size: .; CDR3 DNA: TGCAGCGTTGATGTGTCAGGGGGGGCCTACGAGCAGTACTTC; CDR3 protein: CSVDVSGGAYEQYF
J gene: TRBJ1-2; D gene: .; V gene: TRBV29-1; clone size: few; CDR3 DNA: TGCAGCGTTGACGGGGGAGGGGATGGCTACACCTTC; CDR3 protein: CSVDGGGDGYTF
J gene: TRBJ2-1; D gene: TRBD2; V gene: TRBV4-3; clone size: few; CDR3 DNA: TGCGCCAGCAGCCAAGTGGAGCTAGCGGGGGTCTCCTACAATGAGCAGTTCTTC; CDR3 protein: CASSQVELAGVSYNEQFF
J gene: TRBJ2-1; D gene: .; V gene: TRBV4-1; clone size: .; CDR3 DNA: TGCGCCAGCAGCCAACCAGCCGGGACTGGTTTTAGTGAGCAGTTCTTC; CDR3 protein: CASSQPAGTGFSEQFF
J gene: TRBJ2-2; D gene: .; V gene: TRBV4-3; clone size: .; CDR3 DNA: TGCGCCAGTGGCAGGGTCGCGAACACCGGGGAGCTGTTTTTT; CDR3 protein: CASGRVANTGELFF
J gene: TRBJ2-3; D gene: TRBD2; V gene: TRBV20-1; clone size: .; CDR3 DNA: TGCAGTGCCAGAACTAGCGGGGGGGCAAATACGCAGTATTTT; CDR3 protein: CSARTSGGANTQYF
J gene: TRBJ2-4; D gene: .; V gene: TRBV20-1; clone size: few; CDR3 DNA: TGCAGTGCTACCCCTGACGGATTTGCGATAGCCAAAAACATTCAGTACTTC; CDR3 protein: CSATPDGFAIAKNIQYF
J gene: TRBJ2-3; D gene: .; V gene: TRBV7-9; clone size: .; CDR3 DNA: TGTGCCAGCAGCTTTAGGGCAGGGGTCGAAAGAGATACGCAGTATTTT; CDR3 protein: CASSFRAGVERDTQYF
J gene: TRBJ2-7; D gene: .; V gene: TRBV6-2/TRBV6-3; clone size: once; CDR3 DNA: TGTGCCAGCAGTTACGGCGCGTACCAAGTGTACTTC; CDR3 protein: CASSYGAYQVYF
J gene: TRBJ1-2; D gene: .; V gene: TRBV5-6; clone size: .; CDR3 DNA: TGTGCCAGCAGCTTGTGGGACACCTATGGCTACACCTTC; CDR3 protein: CASSLWDTYGYTF
J gene: TRBJ2-1; D gene: .; V gene: TRBV5-1; clone size: few; CDR3 DNA: TGCGCCAGCAGCTCGGAGCCTCTCTCCTCCTACAATGAGCAGTTCTTC; CDR3 protein: CASSSEPLSSYNEQFF
J gene: TRBJ2-1; D gene: .; V gene: TRBV7-7; clone size: .; CDR3 DNA: TGTGCTAGCAGCCCCGTGTTAGGCGGATACAATGAGCAGTTCTTC; CDR3 protein: CASSPVLGGYNEQFF
J gene: TRBJ2-7; D gene: .; V gene: TRBV4-1; clone size: few; CDR3 DNA: TGCGCCAGCAGCCAAGAACCCGGGCCAGGAGGAGTCTCCTACGAGCAGTACTTC; CDR3 protein: CASSQEPGPGGVSYEQYF
J gene: TRBJ1-4; D gene: TRBD1; V gene: TRBV7-8; clone size: .; CDR3 DNA: TGTGCCAGCAGCACCCGGACAGGGGAGAATGAAAAACTGTTTTTT; CDR3 protein: CASSTRTGENEKLFF
J gene: TRBJ2-1; D gene: TRBD1; V gene: TRBV6-6; clone size: .; CDR3 DNA: TGTGCCAGCAGTCCGGGACAGGGGGTGTCCTACAATGAGCAGTTCTTC; CDR3 protein: CASSPGQGVSYNEQFF
J gene: TRBJ2-3; D gene: TRBD2; V gene: TRBV5-5; clone size: .; CDR3 DNA: TGTGCCAGCAGCTTGGTCGCTAGCGGGGCAGGAGATACGCAGTATTTT; CDR3 protein: CASSLVASGAGDTQYF
J gene: TRBJ2-5; D gene: TRBD2; V gene: TRBV27; clone size: .; CDR3 DNA: TGTGCCAGCAGTTTAGGGGAGACTAGCGGGGTCGAGACCCAGTACTTC; CDR3 protein: CASSLGETSGVETQYF